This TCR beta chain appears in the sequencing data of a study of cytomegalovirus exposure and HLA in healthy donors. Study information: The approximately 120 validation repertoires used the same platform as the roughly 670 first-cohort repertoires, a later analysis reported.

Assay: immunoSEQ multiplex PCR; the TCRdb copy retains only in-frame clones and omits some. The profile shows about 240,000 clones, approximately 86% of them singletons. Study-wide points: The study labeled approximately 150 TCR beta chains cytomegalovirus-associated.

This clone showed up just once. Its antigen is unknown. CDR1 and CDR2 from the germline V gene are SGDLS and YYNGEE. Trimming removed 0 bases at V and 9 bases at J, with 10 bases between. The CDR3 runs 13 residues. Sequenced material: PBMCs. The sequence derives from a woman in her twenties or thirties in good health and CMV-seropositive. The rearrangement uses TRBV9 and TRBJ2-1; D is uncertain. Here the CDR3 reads CASSVGSFSEQFF. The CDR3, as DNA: TGTGCCAGCAGCGTAGGTAGTTTTAGTGAGCAGTTCTTC.